The T cell receptor (beta chain) described here comes from a study of shared clonotypes between healthy human individuals. This CDR3 is built from 16 residues. Looked up from germline, CDR1 is SGHNT and CDR2 is YENEEA. After removal of 3 bases from V and 2 bases from J, the junction contained 2 bases not matched to a gene. Profiling relied on immunoSEQ multiplex PCR, and the TCRdb table lists in-frame clones only, not all of them. The data contain roughly 1 million clones, about three quarters of them singletons. Sequencing was carried out using memory CD4+ T cells sorted from blood. The subset: CD45RA-negative fraction. The source is a man younger than 30 in good health. The chain recombines TRBV11-3 with TRBJ2-7, with 15 bases lining up with TRBD2. CDR3 sequence reads: CASSLGLAGGAYEQYF. As DNA, the CDR3 is TGTGCCAGCAGCTTGGGACTAGCGGGGGGAGCCTACGAGCAGTACTTC.